This T cell receptor beta chain was captured in a study of cytomegalovirus exposure and HLA in healthy donors. General observations from the study: The study found most TCR sequences rare, yet found some public TCRs in many donors. Later analysis placed DRB1 highest and HLA-C lowest in TCR association rates, which differed by HLA locus.

With regard to this clone: Its antigen is as yet unknown.

PCR involved 60 Vbeta and 13 Jbeta primers. The table came from immunoSEQ multiplex PCR; TCRdb's copy has only in-frame clones and leaves some out. This repertoire shows tens of thousands of clones, roughly three quarters found once; its top ten account for 2.9%. The CDR3 is 17 residues long. The germline V gene has CDR1 SGHTA and CDR2 FQGTGA. Trimming cost V 5 bases and J 2 bases; bases outside gene matches: 10. The receptor's source is a young woman in good health and CMV-seronegative. The sequencing sample was made of PBMCs. J is TRBJ2-2 and V is TRBV7-3; 8 nucleotides agree with TRBD1. CDR3 sequence (DNA): TGTGCCAGCAGCCCCGGGCAGGGGGCGATTAACACCGGGGAGCTGTTTTTT. Amino acids: CASSPGQGAINTGELFF.